Here is one T cell receptor (beta chain) with its context. Its antigen is not known. The data derive from a study of T-cell memory formation after mild COVID-19. About the study: Among the donors, TCR clusters were largely specific to each donor.

Study results and caveats: In second-wave clones peaking day 37, SARS-CoV-2 specificity remained unconfirmed. Researchers found some responding clones in pre-infection memory, a sign that cross-reactive memory joined. Clones contracting over day 15 to 85 were CD4/CD8 balanced, with later expanders leaning CD4+.

TCRdb processed the 5' RACE reads anew with MiXCR; each CDR3 protein has one entry. The sample shows some 300,000 distinct CDR3 sequences, approximately 19% of them seen only once. Trimming left V 3 bases short and J 2 bases short, with 8 bases between. The germline V gene has CDR1 LGHDT and CDR2 YNNKEL (reference sequence). The CDR3 extends over 13 amino acids. Sequenced sample: PBMCs or a T cell subset sorted from them (not recorded which). This clonotype originated in a man younger than 35 who had mild COVID-19 (a few samples of this study predate the infection). Cell type and time point are not known. This chain joins TRBV3-1 and TRBJ2-7; D not certain. In DNA form, the CDR3 reads TGTGCCAGCAGCCAGAAGGGCACCTACGAGCAGTACTTC. It is translated as CASSQKGTYEQYF.